These 29 T cell receptor beta chains originate from one sample sequenced in a study of T-cell memory formation after mild COVID-19. TCRdb re-called the 5' RACE reads with MiXCR, one entry per CDR3 protein. Counted here are some 160,000 distinct CDR3 sequences, 10% to 15% occurring once; the ten biggest clones make up 2.5% to 3.5%. Material for sequencing was PBMCs or a T cell subset sorted from them (not recorded which). The source is a young man who had mild COVID-19 (a few samples of this study predate the infection). Cell type and time point are not known.

This clonotype was counted only a few times. V and J are TRBV7-2 and TRBJ2-5, with a weak D call TRBD2 (6 bases). The CDR3 length is 13 residues. Looked up from germline, CDR1 is SGHTA and CDR2 is FQGNSA. V gave up 1 base and J gave up 4 bases, with 7 bases separating them. The CDR3 region has the DNA TGTGCCAGCAGCTTAGTGCGGGGAGAGACCCAGTACTTC. This gives the protein CASSLVRGETQYF.

This clonotype has a handful of counts. The germline gene is not matched at one end of the junction; a read error may be the cause. V and J are TRBV4-3 and TRBJ2-2; D might be TRBD1 (5 bases). Per the germline V gene, CDR1 is LGHNA and CDR2 is YSLEER. This CDR3 comprises 15 residues. The CDR3 nucleotides read TGCGCCAGCAGCGAAGAAGGGTTGACAGCCGGGGAGCTGTTTTTT. Its translation: CASSEEGLTAGELFF.

The chain is built from TRBV6-6 and TRBJ2-1; 7 nucleotides line up with TRBD1. This CDR3 spans 14 amino acids. From germline, CDR1 is MNHNY and CDR2 SVGAGI (reference sequence). Germline trimming cut 3 bases from V and 5 bases from J; bases unmatched to any gene: 4. CDR3 DNA: TGTGCCAGCAGTTATACAGGGGTCCACAATGAGCAGTTCTTC. This codes for CASSYTGVHNEQFF.

This clonotype was detected many times. The V and J genes are TRBV5-1 and TRBJ2-7, with D possibly being TRBD1 (5 bases). There are 13 residues in the CDR3. Deletions cut 3 bases from V and 3 bases from J, with 10 bases between. CDR1 is SGHRS, CDR2 YFSETQ, per germline. In DNA, the CDR3 is TGCGCCAGCAGCTCGAACAGGAACTACGAGCAGTACTTC. Protein sequence: CASSSNRNYEQYF.

This chain links TRBV20-1 with TRBJ2-1; D is perhaps TRBD2 (5 bases). The CDR3 length is 13 residues. CDR1 is DFQATT and CDR2 is SNEGSKA in the germline V gene (reference sequence). The germline V and J ends were trimmed by 7 bases and 10 bases, with 20 bases remaining between them. CDR3 coding DNA: TGCAGTGTGCGGCGGGCCACCCTGGGGGAGCAGTTCTTC. Its translation: CSVRRATLGEQFF.

This clonotype came up many times. V and J are TRBV5-1 and TRBJ2-4; TRBD2 matches at 11 bases. Germline V gene lookup returns CDR1 SGHRS and CDR2 YFSETQ. Losses at the gene ends were 4 bases for V and 5 bases for J; bases not matched to a gene: 5. This CDR3 comprises 15 residues. CDR3 region: CASSLSGGAQNIQYF. CDR3 DNA: TGCGCCAGCAGCCTTAGCGGGGGGGCCCAAAACATTCAGTACTTC.

The chain couples TRBV7-2 to TRBJ1-5; D is unclear. Trimming removed 6 bases at V and 5 bases at J, with 17 bases between. Germline V gene data show CDR1 as SGHTA and CDR2 as FQGNSA. This CDR3 has 15 residues. CDR3 sequence reads: CASSRDTGGYQPQHF. In DNA form, the CDR3 reads TGTGCCAGCAGTCGAGACACCGGCGGATATCAGCCCCAGCATTTT. Together with reference TRBV7-2 and TRBJ1-5, the CDR3 gives the full variable domain: GAGVSQSPSNKVTEKGKDVELRCDPISGHTALYWYRQSLGQGLEFLIYFQGNSAPDKSGLPSDRFSAERTGGSVSTLTIQRTQQEDSAVYLCASSRDTGGYQPQHFGDGTRLSIL.

This chain joins TRBV5-4 and TRBJ2-6, with D hard to call. V was trimmed by 4 bases and J by 4 bases, leaving 12 bases between them. This CDR3 spans 15 amino acids. CDR1 SGHNT and CDR2 YYREEE come from the germline V gene (reference sequence). The CDR3 nucleotides read TGTGCCAGCAGCCCGCTGGGCCTAGGGGCCAACGTCCTGACTTTC. It translates to CASSPLGLGANVLTF.

The rearrangement joins TRBV9 to TRBJ2-5; 8 bases agree with TRBD2. The V gene end was trimmed by 0 bases and the J gene end by 5 bases; junction bases not matched to a gene: 0. Germline lookup yields CDR1 SGDLS and CDR2 YYNGEE. The CDR3 length is 13 residues. CDR3 nucleotide sequence: TGTGCCAGCAGCGTAGGCGGGGGGGAGACCCAGTACTTC. As protein: CASSVGGGETQYF.

The J gene is TRBJ2-1, the V gene TRBV27, with TRBD2 as a possible D gene (5 bases). In germline, CDR1 is MNHEY, CDR2 SMNVEV (reference sequence). The CDR3 covers 16 residues. The V gene lost 5 bases and the J gene lost 9 bases, with 23 bases spanning the gap. The CDR3 DNA reads as TGTGCCAGCAGTCCAATCTCCGGGATGGCGGTAGGTGAGCAGTTCTTC. Protein sequence: CASSPISGMAVGEQFF.

This clonotype appeared many times. The chain combines TRBV7-2 with TRBJ2-5; D gene ambiguous. The CDR3 length is 13 residues. Germline V gene data show CDR1 as SGHTA and CDR2 as FQGNSA. V gave up 2 bases and J gave up 6 bases, with 10 bases separating them. CDR3 protein: CASSLIGDQTQYF. Here the CDR3 DNA reads TGTGCCAGCAGCTTAATTGGGGATCAGACCCAGTACTTC.

The chain has TRBV3-1 and TRBJ2-7; 11 bases map to TRBD1. The V segment lost 4 bases and the J segment 4 bases; nucleotides outside the gene matches: 6. Per germline, CDR1 LGHDT and CDR2 YNNKEL (reference sequence). The CDR3 has 15 amino acids. The CDR3 reads CASSPTRDRGYEQYV. For the CDR3, the DNA is TGTGCCAGCAGCCCGACCCGGGACAGGGGGTACGAGCAGTACGTC.

This sequence joins TRBV29-1 and TRBJ1-3; TRBD1 is a possible D gene (6 bases). With 6 bases removed from V and 4 bases from J, the gap between germline ends came to 16 bases. Germline lookup yields CDR1 SQVTM and CDR2 ANQGSEA. The CDR3 is made up of 14 amino acids. The CDR3 sequence: CSVLTGMGGNTIYF. DNA of the CDR3: TGCAGCGTCCTTACAGGGATGGGAGGAAACACCATATATTTT.

This clonotype was counted between two and nine times. The chain couples TRBV7-2 to TRBJ2-3; the D is unclear. The CDR3 sequence is 16 residues long. The germline V gene has CDR1 SGHTA and CDR2 FQGNSA. V lost 2 bases and J 2 bases, leaving 14 bases between the germline ends. In DNA form, the CDR3 reads TGTGCCAGCAGCTTATTCTGGCGACCATACACAGATACGCAGTATTTT. Translated, it gives CASSLFWRPYTDTQYF.

This clonotype appeared a few times. The chain employs TRBV2 and TRBJ1-4, with D unclear. V was pared by 10 bases and J by 3 bases, with 15 bases between. The CDR3 consists of 14 residues. CDR1 and CDR2 (germline): SNHLY, FYNNEI. In nucleotides, the CDR3 is TGTGCCACCAGAAGACGGGAGGCTAATGAAAAACTGTTTTTT. This translates into CATRRREANEKLFF.

The chain carries TRBV7-8 and TRBJ2-3, with a tentative D call TRBD2 (5 bases). CDR1 SGHVS and CDR2 FQNEAQ come from the germline V gene. The V end lost 5 bases, the J end lost 3 bases, and 9 bases lay between the germline ends. The CDR3 runs to 13 residues. The CDR3 bases are TGTGCCAGCAGCGGGCGGGCTACAGATACGCAGTATTTT. Its protein product is CASSGRATDTQYF.

V is TRBV12-3 or TRBV12-4 and J is TRBJ1-5, with D unresolved. CDR3 length: 14 residues. The V and J ends lost 3 bases and 1 base respectively, with 7 bases between them. The DNA of the CDR3 is TGTGCCAGCAGTTTGTCTCACAGCAATCAGCCCCAGCATTTT. As protein: CASSLSHSNQPQHF.

This clonotype has only a few counts. The chain uses TRBV7-9 and TRBJ1-3, with unresolved D. The CDR3 has 16 residues. Germline V gives CDR1 SEHNR, CDR2 FQNEAQ (reference sequence). The germline V and J ends were trimmed by 1 base and 0 bases, with 10 bases remaining between them. CDR3 protein: CASSLELRNSGNTIYF. The CDR3 DNA follows: TGTGCCAGCAGCTTAGAGCTTCGGAACTCTGGAAACACCATATATTTT.

This clonotype was counted a few times. This chain joins TRBV24-1 and TRBJ1-3; no clear D gene. CDR1 is KGHDR, CDR2 SFDVKD, per germline. The CDR3 contains 13 residues. The V end lost 6 bases, the J end lost 0 bases, and 5 bases lay between the germline ends. CDR3 sequence: CATSLGSGNTIYF. The CDR3 DNA follows: TGTGCCACCAGTCTCGGCTCTGGAAACACCATATATTTT.

This clonotype was found a few times. V is TRBV18 and J is TRBJ2-7; possibly TRBD1 for D (6 bases). The CDR3 contains 15 residues. Germline CDR1 is KGHSH and CDR2 is LQKENI. The germline V and J ends were trimmed by 0 bases and 6 bases, with 15 bases remaining between them. DNA for the CDR3: TGTGCCAGCTCACCACCGGGGGCAGGATCGCCCGAGCAGTACTTC. It specifies CASSPPGAGSPEQYF. Using reference TRBV18 and TRBJ2-7 for the parts outside the CDR3, the full variable domain is NAGVMQNPRHLVRRRGQEARLRCSPMKGHSHVYWYRQLPEEGLKFMVYLQKENIIDESGMPKERFSAEFPKEGPSILRIQQVVRGDSAAYFCASSPPGAGSPEQYFGPGTRLTVT.

The rearrangement joins TRBV5-5 to TRBJ1-5; D unresolved. The V gene's germline CDR1 is SGHKS and CDR2 YYEKEE (reference sequence). The V and J ends lost 0 bases and 4 bases respectively, with 11 bases between them. The CDR3 runs 15 residues. This CDR3 reads CASSLEGLRNQPQHF. The DNA of the CDR3 is TGTGCCAGCAGCTTGGAAGGGCTACGAAATCAGCCCCAGCATTTT.

This clonotype was seen a handful of times. The V and J genes are TRBV28 and TRBJ2-7; D remains ambiguous. Between the trimmed V and J ends, which lost 3 bases and 0 bases, there was a span of 6 bases. Germline V gives CDR1 MDHEN, CDR2 SYDVKM. This CDR3 contains 13 residues. The CDR3 nucleotides read TGTGCCAGCAGTTTGAGGAGCTCCTACGAGCAGTACGTC. It specifies CASSLRSSYEQYV.

This clonotype has just a few counts. CDR3 in DNA: TGCAGTGCTAGAGATCCCCGGGAGAATTCACCCCTCCACTTT. It yields the protein CSARDPRENSPLHF. V usage is TRBV20-1 and J usage is TRBJ1-6; unclear D gene. In germline, CDR1 is DFQATT, CDR2 SNEGSKA (reference sequence). The CDR3 runs 14 residues. The V end lost 0 bases, the J end lost 7 bases, and 10 bases lay between the germline ends.

This clonotype has more than one count but fewer than ten. The CDR3 nucleotides are TGTGCGGCCGGATCGGGCCAGCCCCAGCATTTT. Protein product: CAAGSGQPQHF. V gene TRBV6-2 or TRBV6-3 combines with J gene TRBJ1-5; no firm D call. This CDR3 region has 11 residues. In germline, CDR1 is MNHEY, CDR2 SVGEGT.

This clonotype was seen a single time. The chain uses TRBV20-1 and TRBJ2-1; 13 bases agree with TRBD2. Germline V gives CDR1 DFQATT, CDR2 SNEGSKA (reference sequence). This CDR3 is built from 15 residues. The V gene end was trimmed by 0 bases and the J gene end by 9 bases; junction bases not matched to a gene: 5. The CDR3 loop is CSARDTSGGASEQFF. In DNA, the CDR3 is TGCAGTGCTAGAGACACTAGCGGGGGGGCCAGTGAGCAGTTCTTC.

The chain combines TRBV2 with TRBJ1-5, with no clear D. CDR3 size: 16 residues. The germline gives CDR1 SNHLY, CDR2 FYNNEI. Between the trimmed V and J ends, which lost 2 bases and 2 bases, there was a span of 13 bases. CDR3 sequence reads: CASSEIEWEGNQPQHF. CDR3 sequence (DNA): TGTGCCAGCAGTGAAATTGAATGGGAGGGCAATCAGCCCCAGCATTTT.

This clonotype has a handful of counts. The V and J genes are TRBV7-2 and TRBJ2-3; 7 positions agree with TRBD2. Germline assignment: CDR1 SGHTA and CDR2 FQGNSA. The CDR3 is made up of 14 amino acids. Trimming took 5 bases from V and 4 from J; bases not matched to a gene: 6. CDR3 sequence (DNA): TGTGCCAGCAGCCCCGGGGGGTCCTCAGATACGCAGTATTTT. Translated, it gives CASSPGGSSDTQYF.

A few counts support this clonotype. The chain uses TRBV4-2 and TRBJ2-3, with 7 bases identical to TRBD2. Germline loops: CDR1 LGHNA, CDR2 YNFKEQ. This CDR3 has 15 residues. Trimming removed 0 bases from V and 6 bases from J; junction bases left unmatched: 6. In nucleotides, the CDR3 is TGTGCCAGCAGCCAAGAAAGACTAGCTGTGGATACGCAGTATTTT. It codes for CASSQERLAVDTQYF.

The rearrangement joins TRBV5-6 to TRBJ1-5; tentative D call: TRBD1 (5 bases). V was clipped by 1 base and J by 8 bases, with 13 bases between them. Germline lookup yields CDR1 SGHDT and CDR2 YYEEEE. The CDR3 runs 14 residues. In DNA, the CDR3 is TGTGCCAGCAGCTTGAGGGGCGCCGGTAAGCCCCAGCATTTT. Its protein product is CASSLRGAGKPQHF. The variable domain in full, completed from reference TRBV5-6 and TRBJ1-5, reads DAGVTQSPTHLIKTRGQQVTLRCSPKSGHDTVSWYQQALGQGPQFIFQYYEEEERQRGNFPDRFSGHQFPNYSSELNVNALLLGDSALYLCASSLRGAGKPQHFGDGTRLSIL.